This TCR beta chain was found in a study of T cell changes during pregnancy in multiple sclerosis. This clone was found once. CDR1 is GTSNPN, CDR2 SVGIG, per germline (reference sequence). This CDR3 comprises 15 residues. Trimming pared 7 bases from V and 0 bases from J, leaving 15 bases between. TCRdb keeps only in-frame clones here, not all; method: immunoSEQ multiplex PCR. The sample has 90,000 to 120,000 clones, approximately 94% seen once. The material sequenced was peripheral blood, taken before pregnancy. The TCR comes from a female donor with multiple sclerosis, enrolled in a pregnancy study. This chain uses TRBV30 with TRBJ1-4; no clear D. CDR3 coding DNA: TGTGCCTCGACTAACGACGGGGCAACTAATGAAAAACTGTTTTTT. This translates into CASTNDGATNEKLFF.